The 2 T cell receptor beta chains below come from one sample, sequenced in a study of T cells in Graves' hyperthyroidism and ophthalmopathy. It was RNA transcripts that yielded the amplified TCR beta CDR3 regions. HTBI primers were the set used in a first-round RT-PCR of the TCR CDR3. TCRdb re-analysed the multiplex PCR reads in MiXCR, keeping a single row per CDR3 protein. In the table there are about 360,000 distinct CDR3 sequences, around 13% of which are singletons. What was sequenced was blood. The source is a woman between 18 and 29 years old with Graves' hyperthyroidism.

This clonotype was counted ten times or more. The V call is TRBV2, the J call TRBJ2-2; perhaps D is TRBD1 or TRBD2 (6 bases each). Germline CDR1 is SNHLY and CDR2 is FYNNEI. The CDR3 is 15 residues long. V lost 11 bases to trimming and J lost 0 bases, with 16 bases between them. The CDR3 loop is CASQGGPTNTGELFF. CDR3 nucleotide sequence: TGTGCCTCCCAAGGGGGGCCGACGAACACCGGGGAGCTGTTTTTT.

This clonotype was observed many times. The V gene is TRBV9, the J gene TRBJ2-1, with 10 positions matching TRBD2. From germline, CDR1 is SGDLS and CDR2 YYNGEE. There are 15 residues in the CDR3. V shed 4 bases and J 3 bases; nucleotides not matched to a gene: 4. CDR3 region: CASSSRTSGYNEQFF. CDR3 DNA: TGTGCCAGCAGCTCTAGGACTAGCGGCTACAATGAGCAGTTCTTC.